This entry lists 22 T cell receptor beta chains sequenced from one sample in a study of CD8+ T cells in alopecia areata. Sequencing templates came from extracted RNA that was reverse transcribed into cDNA. Repertoires were generated with immunoSEQ multiplex PCR, while TCRdb's copy carries only in-frame clones and drops some. The repertoire holds about 190,000 clones, approximately 56% seen once, with 0.65% to 0.7% in the top ten. Treatment given: oral pan-JAK inhibitor, 5-10 mg twice daily. Sequencing was performed on CD4+ T cells sorted from blood, taken at week 4, from a patient treated with tofacitinib. Every receptor here comes from a human donor with alopecia areata.

The rearrangement links TRBV5-1 to TRBJ2-1; maybe TRBD1 (5 bases). This CDR3 has 14 residues. The germline V gene encodes CDR1 SGHRS and CDR2 YFSETQ. V shed 4 bases and J shed 3 bases, with 11 bases lying between them. The chain's CDR3 is CASSITGYYNEQFF. The DNA of the CDR3 is TGCGCCAGCAGCATAACAGGATACTACAATGAGCAGTTCTTC.

The chain couples TRBV29-1 to TRBJ2-1; a weak D match, TRBD2 (6 bases). The CDR3 is 14 residues long. The germline V gene encodes CDR1 SQVTM and CDR2 ANQGSEA. V lost 6 bases to trimming and J lost 8 bases, with 20 bases between them. The CDR3 DNA sequence: TGCAGCGTAGAAAGGAAGCTAGCGTTCGATGAGCAGTTCTTC. Protein sequence: CSVERKLAFDEQFF.

With regard to this clone: The junction departs from the called germline gene at one end, perhaps through a read error. Other DNA sequences in the same sample also yield this CDR3. This chain links TRBV30 with TRBJ1-5; a weak D match, TRBD1 (6 bases). This CDR3 has 13 amino acids. Germline CDR1 reads GTSNPN; CDR2 reads SVGIG (reference sequence). In DNA form, the CDR3 reads TGTGCCTGGAGTTTACAGGGCAACCAGCCCCAGCATTTT. Encoded protein: CAWSLQGNQPQHF.

This clone appeared a single time. The rearrangement joins TRBV27 to TRBJ1-1, with D possibly TRBD1 on 6 matching bases. The CDR3 runs to 12 residues. CDR1 is MNHEY, CDR2 SMNVEV, per germline (reference sequence). The ends were cut back, 7 bases at V and 4 bases at J, with 10 bases in the middle. The CDR3 is CASTLRGTEAFF. CDR3 coding DNA: TGTGCCAGCACCCTCAGGGGCACTGAAGCTTTCTTT.

V gene TRBV2 combines with J gene TRBJ2-7; TRBD2 matches 12 bases. Germline CDR1 SNHLY, CDR2 FYNNEI. The CDR3 runs 15 residues. After removal of 6 bases from V and 6 bases from J, the junction contained 9 bases not matched to a gene. CDR3 bases: TGTGCCAGCAGCAGGGTGACTAGCGGGAGAGGCGAGCAGTACTTC. This sequence encodes CASSRVTSGRGEQYF.

This chain uses TRBV18 with TRBJ2-7; D may be TRBD2 (5 bases). V lost 0 bases, J lost 0 bases, and 9 bases lay in between. The CDR3 is 15 amino acids. CDR1 is KGHSH, CDR2 LQKENI, per germline. The DNA for the CDR3 is TGTGCCAGCTCACCACCGGGAGCTGACTCCTACGAGCAGTACTTC. This encodes CASSPPGADSYEQYF.

The chain employs TRBV29-1 and TRBJ1-2; tentatively, D is TRBD1 (6 bases). The germline V and J ends were trimmed by 2 bases and 10 bases, with 14 bases remaining between them. Germline CDR1 SQVTM, CDR2 ANQGSEA. The CDR3 runs 12 residues. CDR3: CSVENREEDYTF. For the CDR3, the DNA is TGCAGCGTTGAAAACAGGGAAGAGGACTACACCTTC. The full variable domain, its missing parts supplied by reference TRBV29-1 and TRBJ1-2, is SAVISQKPSRDICQRGTSLTIQCQVDSQVTMMFWYRQQPGQSLTLIATANQGSEATYESGFVIDKFPISRPNLTFSTLTVSNMSPEDSSIYLCSVENREEDYTFGSGTRLTVV.

This chain joins TRBV5-1 and TRBJ2-7, with a weak D call TRBD2 (6 bases). This CDR3 is built from 13 residues. Germline assignment: CDR1 SGHRS and CDR2 YFSETQ. Deletions cut 0 bases from V and 3 bases from J, with 7 bases between. CDR3 nucleotide sequence: TGCGCCAGCAGCTTGGCGGACTACTACGAGCAGTACTTC. It is translated as CASSLADYYEQYF. Full variable domain (rest looked up from reference TRBV5-1 and TRBJ2-7): KAGVTQTPRYLIKTRGQQVTLSCSPISGHRSVSWYQQTPGQGLQFLFEYFSETQRNKGNFPGRFSGRQFSNSRSEMNVSTLELGDSALYLCASSLADYYEQYFGPGTRLTVT.

This clone was counted a single time. The genes are TRBV11-2 and TRBJ2-3, with D perhaps TRBD2 (6 bases). Germline V gene data show CDR1 as SGHAT and CDR2 as FQNNGV. The CDR3 sequence is 13 residues long. Trimming left V 3 bases short and J 6 bases short, with 10 bases between. The chain's CDR3 is CASSLGGVDTQYF. Here the CDR3 DNA reads TGTGCCAGCAGCTTGGGCGGGGTCGATACGCAGTATTTT.

The sample holds a few counts of this clone. This chain connects TRBV30 to TRBJ2-3, with TRBD1 identical over 9 bases. Germline values: CDR1 GTSNPN, CDR2 SVGIG (reference sequence). The CDR3 length is 13 residues. V gave up 8 bases and J gave up 1 base; unmatched junction bases: 4. For the CDR3, the DNA is TGTGCCGTCAGGGACAGGGGCACAGATACGCAGTATTTT. It codes for CAVRDRGTDTQYF. Variable domain in full (rest from reference TRBV30 and TRBJ2-3): SQTIHQWPATLVQPVGSPLSLECTVEGTSNPNLYWYRQAAGRGLQLLFYSVGIGQISSEVPQNLSASRPQDRQFILSSKKLLLSDSGFYLCAVRDRGTDTQYFGPGTRLTVL.

This clone has more than one count but fewer than ten. The chain combines TRBV28 with TRBJ1-3; D not resolved. CDR1 MDHEN and CDR2 SYDVKM come from the germline V gene. Trimming removed 2 bases from V and 3 bases from J, with 2 bases in between. The CDR3 is 12 residues long. This CDR3 is CASSLNGNTIYF. The CDR3 bases are TGTGCCAGCAGTTTAAATGGAAACACCATATATTTT.

This clone has just a few counts. The genes are TRBV4-2 and TRBJ2-1, with 8 bases that match TRBD1. Trimming took 1 base from V and 2 from J; bases not matched to a gene: 13. This CDR3 contains 19 residues. From germline, CDR1 is LGHNA and CDR2 YNFKEQ. The CDR3 protein is CASSQAIIPQGAAYNEQFF. CDR3 nucleotide sequence: TGTGCCAGCAGCCAAGCAATTATACCTCAGGGGGCAGCCTACAATGAGCAGTTCTTC.

The gene calls are TRBV4-3 and TRBJ2-1; 15 positions match TRBD2. This CDR3 is built from 17 residues. Germline-derived CDR1 and CDR2 are LGHNA and YSLEER. The V gene end was trimmed by 3 bases and the J gene end by 9 bases; junction bases not matched to a gene: 9. The CDR3 coding sequence is TGCGCCAGCAGCCAGGCCCCCCCGGGACTAGCGGGAGGTGAGCAGTTCTTC. Protein product: CASSQAPPGLAGGEQFF.

The chain joins TRBV7-9 to TRBJ2-5, with D hard to call. CDR1 SEHNR and CDR2 FQNEAQ come from the germline V gene (reference sequence). V lost 11 bases and J 2 bases, leaving 15 bases between the germline ends. There are 13 residues in the CDR3. CDR3 sequence reads: CASSRSWQETQYF. The CDR3, as DNA: TGTGCCTCCTCACGATCGTGGCAAGAGACCCAGTACTTC. Variable domain in full (rest from reference TRBV7-9 and TRBJ2-5): DTGVSQNPRHKITKRGQNVTFRCDPISEHNRLYWYRQTLGQGPEFLTYFQNEAQLEKSRLLSDRFSAERPKGSFSTLEIQRTEQGDSAMYLCASSRSWQETQYFGPGTRLLVL.

This sequence joins TRBV29-1 and TRBJ2-5, with 7 bases lining up with TRBD2. Per germline, CDR1 SQVTM and CDR2 ANQGSEA. There are 15 residues in the CDR3. V trimming: 7 bases; J trimming: 3 bases; junction bases outside the gene matches: 14. The CDR3 coding sequence is TGCAGCGCCAAACCACTGGGGCTAGCGGAAGAGACCCAGTACTTC. Encoded protein: CSAKPLGLAEETQYF.

The chain employs TRBV25-1 and TRBJ2-3; D is ambiguous. The CDR3 is made up of 12 amino acids. V was shortened by 4 bases and J by 4 bases, with 6 bases between the two germline ends. Germline V CDR1 and CDR2: MGHDK, SYGVNS. CDR3 protein: CASSGVPDTQYF. The CDR3 DNA is TGTGCCAGCAGTGGAGTTCCAGATACGCAGTATTTT.

V and J are TRBV10-3 and TRBJ2-1; 10 nucleotides align to TRBD2. Losses at the gene ends were 6 bases for V and 6 bases for J; bases not matched to a gene: 5. The CDR3 is 14 residues long. Germline V lookup: CDR1 ENHRY, CDR2 SYGVKD. The DNA for the CDR3 is TGTGCCATCAGCGAGGCTAGCGGGAGCAATGAGCAGTTCTTC. It specifies CAISEASGSNEQFF.

A few counts support this clone. The CDR3 DNA reads TGTGCCTGGCCCGGGACAGGGGACACTGAAGCTTTCTTT. Protein sequence: CAWPGTGDTEAFF. This sequence joins TRBV30 and TRBJ1-1, with 10 bases aligning to TRBD1. This CDR3 is 13 amino acids long. Trimming at V came to 5 bases and at J to 3 bases, leaving 3 bases not matched to a gene. Germline V gives CDR1 GTSNPN, CDR2 SVGIG (reference sequence).

The chain combines TRBV29-1 with TRBJ2-1; a possible D gene is TRBD1 (6 bases). The V and J ends lost 7 bases and 0 bases respectively, with 16 bases between them. There are 15 residues in the CDR3. Germline V CDR1 and CDR2: SQVTM, ANQGSEA. The CDR3, as DNA: TGCAGCGCTAAGACAGGCATCTCCTCCTACAATGAGCAGTTCTTC. It translates to CSAKTGISSYNEQFF.

V gene TRBV29-1 combines with J gene TRBJ2-7; no reliable D call. Trimming removed 4 bases at V and 1 base at J, with 11 bases between. CDR3 length: 13 amino acids. In germline, CDR1 is SQVTM, CDR2 ANQGSEA. The CDR3 loop is CSVVSGRSYEQYF. The DNA for the CDR3 is TGCAGCGTTGTATCAGGCAGGTCCTACGAGCAGTACTTC.

The gene calls are TRBV4-1 and TRBJ2-6, with TRBD2 matching 8 bases. The J segment lost 2 bases and the V segment lost 3 bases, leaving 18 bases of the junction unmatched. Germline V gene lookup returns CDR1 MGHRA and CDR2 YSYEKL. The CDR3 sequence is 21 residues long. CDR3 sequence: CASSQGMMGREARAGANVLTF. CDR3 sequence (DNA): TGCGCCAGCAGCCAGGGGATGATGGGGCGGGAGGCACGAGCTGGGGCCAACGTCCTGACTTTC.

The V call is TRBV19, the J call TRBJ2-6, with 7 bases matching TRBD2. CDR1 is LNHDA and CDR2 is SQIVND in the germline V gene (reference sequence). The V and J ends lost 1 base and 10 bases, in that order; junction bases with no gene match: 4. This CDR3 is 14 amino acids long. The CDR3 DNA sequence: TGTGCCAGTAGTATAGCCCGGGACTATAACGTCCTGACTTTC. It codes for CASSIARDYNVLTF.